The clone carrying this T cell receptor beta chain was recorded a few times. The antigen is unknown. This specimen belongs to a study of T-cell memory formation after mild COVID-19. Whole-study context: TCR clustering was largely donor specific.

Broader study findings: Cross-reactive memory appears to have joined, as suggested by some responding clones showing up in pre-infection memory. Largely, contracting CD4+ clones fell within CM and EM, and contracting CD8+ clones within EMRA.

TCRdb independently ran MiXCR on the 5' RACE reads; one entry per CDR3 protein. The sample holds 140,000 to 150,000 distinct CDR3 sequences, under 30% seen once. This CDR3 has 20 residues. This clonotype was obtained from an adult woman who had mild COVID-19 (a few samples of this study predate the infection). Cell type and time point are not known. Specimen: PBMCs or a T cell subset sorted from them (not recorded which). This sequence joins TRBV21-1 and TRBJ1-2. TRBV21-1 is a known pseudogene. CDR3 nucleotides: TGTGCCAGCAGCAAAGTGCTGCGGCCTGGAAGGGCCAAAGCTAACTATGGCTACACCTTC. This translates into CASSKVLRPGRAKANYGYTF.